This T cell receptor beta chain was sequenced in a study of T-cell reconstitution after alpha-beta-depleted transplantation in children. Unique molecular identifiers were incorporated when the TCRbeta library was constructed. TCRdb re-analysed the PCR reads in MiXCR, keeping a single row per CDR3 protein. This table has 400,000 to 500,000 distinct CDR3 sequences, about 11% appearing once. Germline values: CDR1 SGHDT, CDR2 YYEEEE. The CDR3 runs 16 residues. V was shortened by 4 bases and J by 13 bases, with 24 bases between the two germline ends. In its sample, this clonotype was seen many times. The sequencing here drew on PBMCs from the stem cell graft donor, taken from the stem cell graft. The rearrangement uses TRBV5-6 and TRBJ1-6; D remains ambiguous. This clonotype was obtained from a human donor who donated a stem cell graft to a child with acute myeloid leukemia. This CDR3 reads CASSTFKEGRQSPLHF. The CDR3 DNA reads TGTGCCAGCAGCACCTTTAAGGAAGGACGGCAGTCCCCCCTCCACTTT.